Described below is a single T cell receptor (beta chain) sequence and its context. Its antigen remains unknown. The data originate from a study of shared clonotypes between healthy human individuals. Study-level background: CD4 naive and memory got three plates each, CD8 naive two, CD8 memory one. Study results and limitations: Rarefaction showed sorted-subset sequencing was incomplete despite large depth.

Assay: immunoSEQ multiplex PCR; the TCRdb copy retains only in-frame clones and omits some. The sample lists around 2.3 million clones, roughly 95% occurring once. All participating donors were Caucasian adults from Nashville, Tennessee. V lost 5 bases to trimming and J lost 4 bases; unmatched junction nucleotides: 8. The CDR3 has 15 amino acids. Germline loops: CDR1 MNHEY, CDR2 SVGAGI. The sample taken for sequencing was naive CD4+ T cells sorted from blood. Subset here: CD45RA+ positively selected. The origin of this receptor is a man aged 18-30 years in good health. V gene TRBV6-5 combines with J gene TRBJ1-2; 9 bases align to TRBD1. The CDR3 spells CASSLFPTGGYGYTF. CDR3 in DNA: TGTGCCAGCAGTCTCTTCCCGACAGGGGGCTATGGCTACACCTTC.